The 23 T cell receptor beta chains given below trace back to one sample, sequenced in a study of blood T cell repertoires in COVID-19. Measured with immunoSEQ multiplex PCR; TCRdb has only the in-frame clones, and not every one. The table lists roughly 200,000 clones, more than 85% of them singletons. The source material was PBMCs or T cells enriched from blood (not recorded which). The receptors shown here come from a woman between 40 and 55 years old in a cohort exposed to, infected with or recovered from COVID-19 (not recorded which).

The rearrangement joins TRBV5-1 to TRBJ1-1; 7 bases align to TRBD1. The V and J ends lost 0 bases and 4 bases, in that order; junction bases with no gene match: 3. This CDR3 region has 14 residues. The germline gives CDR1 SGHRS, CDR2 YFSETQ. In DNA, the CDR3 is TGCGCCAGCAGCTTGGGACAGGGAGTCACTGAAGCTTTCTTT. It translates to CASSLGQGVTEAFF.

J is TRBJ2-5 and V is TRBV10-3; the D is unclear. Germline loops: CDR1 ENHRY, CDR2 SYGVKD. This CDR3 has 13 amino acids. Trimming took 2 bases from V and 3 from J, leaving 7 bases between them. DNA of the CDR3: TGTGCCATCAGTGAGCTACTCGAAGAGACCCAGTACTTC. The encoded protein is CAISELLEETQYF.

DNA for the CDR3: TGTGCCAGCAGTTTACTAGCGGGGTACAATGAGCAGTTCTTC. This codes for CASSLLAGYNEQFF. V is TRBV6-4 and J is TRBJ2-1; 10 nucleotides agree with TRBD2. Per the germline V gene, CDR1 is MRHNA and CDR2 is SNTAGT. There are 14 residues in the CDR3. The junction had 2 bases not matched to a gene; V was cut back by 5 bases and J by 4 bases.

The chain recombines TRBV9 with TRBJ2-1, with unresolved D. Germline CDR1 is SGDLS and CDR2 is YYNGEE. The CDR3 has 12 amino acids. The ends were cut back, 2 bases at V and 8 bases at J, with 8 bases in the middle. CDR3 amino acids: CASSVLADEQFF. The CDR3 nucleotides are TGTGCCAGCAGCGTTTTAGCAGATGAGCAGTTCTTC.

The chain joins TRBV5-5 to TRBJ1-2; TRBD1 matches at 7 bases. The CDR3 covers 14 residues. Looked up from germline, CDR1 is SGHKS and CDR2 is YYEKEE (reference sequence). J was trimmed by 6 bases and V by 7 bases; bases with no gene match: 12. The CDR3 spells CASGSDRELNGYTF. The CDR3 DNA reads TGTGCCAGCGGCTCAGACAGGGAGCTTAATGGCTACACCTTC.

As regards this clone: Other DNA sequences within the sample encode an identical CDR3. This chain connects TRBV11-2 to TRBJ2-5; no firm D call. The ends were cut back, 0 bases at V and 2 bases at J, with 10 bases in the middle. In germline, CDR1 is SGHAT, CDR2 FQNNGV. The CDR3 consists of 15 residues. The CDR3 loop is CASSLDLAVQETQYF. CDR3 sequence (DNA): TGTGCCAGCAGCTTAGATTTGGCGGTTCAAGAGACCCAGTACTTC.

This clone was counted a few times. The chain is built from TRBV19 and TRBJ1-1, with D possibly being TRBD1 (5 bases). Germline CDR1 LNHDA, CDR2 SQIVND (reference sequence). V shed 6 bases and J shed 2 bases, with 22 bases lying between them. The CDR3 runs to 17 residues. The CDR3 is CASRTHPGGLENTEAFF. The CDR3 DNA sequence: TGTGCCAGTAGAACTCACCCGGGGGGGTTGGAAAACACTGAAGCTTTCTTT.

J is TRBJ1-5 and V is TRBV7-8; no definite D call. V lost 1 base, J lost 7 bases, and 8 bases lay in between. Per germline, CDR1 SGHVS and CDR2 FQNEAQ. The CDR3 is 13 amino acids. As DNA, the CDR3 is TGTGCCAGCAGCTTAGGGGAGACCCAGCCCCAGCATTTT. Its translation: CASSLGETQPQHF.

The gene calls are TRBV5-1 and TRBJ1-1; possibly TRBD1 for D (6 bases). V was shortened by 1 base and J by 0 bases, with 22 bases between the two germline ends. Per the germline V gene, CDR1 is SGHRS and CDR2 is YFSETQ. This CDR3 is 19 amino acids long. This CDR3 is CASSLRQGSRTGMNTEAFF. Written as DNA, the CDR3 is TGCGCCAGCAGCTTGCGCCAGGGGTCACGAACTGGAATGAACACTGAAGCTTTCTTT.

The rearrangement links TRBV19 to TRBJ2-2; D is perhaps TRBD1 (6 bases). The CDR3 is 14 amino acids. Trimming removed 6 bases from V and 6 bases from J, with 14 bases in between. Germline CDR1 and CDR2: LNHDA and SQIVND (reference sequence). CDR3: CASSPLPGAGELFF. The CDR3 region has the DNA TGTGCCAGTAGCCCTCTACCAGGGGCCGGGGAGCTGTTTTTT.

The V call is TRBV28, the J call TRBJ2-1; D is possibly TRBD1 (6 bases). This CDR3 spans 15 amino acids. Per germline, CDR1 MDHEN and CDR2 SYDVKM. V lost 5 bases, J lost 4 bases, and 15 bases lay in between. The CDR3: CASSPRRQDYNEQFF. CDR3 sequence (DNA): TGTGCCAGCAGTCCTCGGAGACAGGATTACAATGAGCAGTTCTTC. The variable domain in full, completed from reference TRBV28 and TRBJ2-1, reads DVKVTQSSRYLVKRTGEKVFLECVQDMDHENMFWYRQDPGLGLRLIYFSYDVKMKEKGDIPEGYSVSREKKERFSLILESASTNQTSMYLCASSPRRQDYNEQFFGPGTRLTVL.

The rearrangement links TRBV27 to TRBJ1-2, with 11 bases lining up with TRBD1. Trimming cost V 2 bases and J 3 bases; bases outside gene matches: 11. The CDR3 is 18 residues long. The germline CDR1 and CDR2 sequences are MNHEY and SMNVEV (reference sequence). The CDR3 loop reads CASSLIFPGQGGDYGYTF. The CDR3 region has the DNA TGTGCCAGCAGTTTAATCTTCCCGGGACAGGGGGGGGACTATGGCTACACCTTC.

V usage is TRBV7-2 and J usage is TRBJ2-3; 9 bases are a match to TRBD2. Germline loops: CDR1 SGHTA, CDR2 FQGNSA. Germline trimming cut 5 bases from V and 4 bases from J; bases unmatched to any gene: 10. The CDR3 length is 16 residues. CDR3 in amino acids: CASSTPRAGGPDTQYF. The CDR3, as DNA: TGTGCCAGCAGCACCCCTCGGGCGGGAGGGCCAGATACGCAGTATTTT. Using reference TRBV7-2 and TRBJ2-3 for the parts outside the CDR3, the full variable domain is GAGVSQSPSNKVTEKGKDVELRCDPISGHTALYWYRQSLGQGLEFLIYFQGNSAPDKSGLPSDRFSAERTGGSVSTLTIQRTQQEDSAVYLCASSTPRAGGPDTQYFGPGTRLTVL.

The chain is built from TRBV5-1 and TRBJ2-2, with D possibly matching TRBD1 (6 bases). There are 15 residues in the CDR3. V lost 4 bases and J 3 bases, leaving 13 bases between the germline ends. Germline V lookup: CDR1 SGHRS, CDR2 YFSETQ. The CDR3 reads CASSRGGADTGELFF. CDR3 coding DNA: TGCGCCAGCAGCCGTGGGGGCGCGGACACCGGGGAGCTGTTTTTT.

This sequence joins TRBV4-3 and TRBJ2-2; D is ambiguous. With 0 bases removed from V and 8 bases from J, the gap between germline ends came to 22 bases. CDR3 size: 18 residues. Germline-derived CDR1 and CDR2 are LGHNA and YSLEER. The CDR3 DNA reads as TGCGCCAGCAGCCAAGATCTCTTAATCAGAAACCCAAGAGGGGAGCTGTTTTTT. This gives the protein CASSQDLLIRNPRGELFF.

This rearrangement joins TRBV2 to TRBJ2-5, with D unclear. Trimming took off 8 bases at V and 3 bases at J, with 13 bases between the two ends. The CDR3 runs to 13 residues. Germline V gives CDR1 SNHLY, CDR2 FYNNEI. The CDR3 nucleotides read TGTGCCAGCGGAGAAATTTCCGAAGAGACCCAGTACTTC. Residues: CASGEISEETQYF.

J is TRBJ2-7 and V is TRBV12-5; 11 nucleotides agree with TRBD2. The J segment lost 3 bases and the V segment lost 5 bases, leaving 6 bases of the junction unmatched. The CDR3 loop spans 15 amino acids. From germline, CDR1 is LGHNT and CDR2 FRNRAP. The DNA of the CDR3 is TGTGCTAGTGGTGCCCGACTAGCGGGGCGCTACGAGCAGTACTTC. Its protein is CASGARLAGRYEQYF.

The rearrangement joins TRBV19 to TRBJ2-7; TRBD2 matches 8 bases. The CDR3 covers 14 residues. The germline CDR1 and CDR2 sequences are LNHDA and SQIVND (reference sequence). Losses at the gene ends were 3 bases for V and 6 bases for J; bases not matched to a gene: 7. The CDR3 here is CASSISGLGGEQYF. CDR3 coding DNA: TGTGCCAGTAGTATTTCGGGACTAGGCGGCGAGCAGTACTTC.

CDR3 sequence: CASSQGLAGYEQYF. CDR3 in DNA: TGTGCCAGCAGCCAAGGACTAGCGGGATACGAGCAGTACTTC. The V and J genes are TRBV7-9 and TRBJ2-7, with 12 nucleotides matching TRBD2. CDR3 length equals 14 residues. J was trimmed by 4 bases and V by 5 bases; bases with no gene match: 3. Germline values: CDR1 SEHNR, CDR2 FQNEAQ (reference sequence).

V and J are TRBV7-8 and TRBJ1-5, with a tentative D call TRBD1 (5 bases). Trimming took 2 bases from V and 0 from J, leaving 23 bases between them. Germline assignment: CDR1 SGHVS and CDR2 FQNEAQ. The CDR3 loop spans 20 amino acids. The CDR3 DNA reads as TGTGCCAGCAGCTTAACCAGGGCAAGTTCTGCGCTTCATAGCAATCAGCCCCAGCATTTT. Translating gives CASSLTRASSALHSNQPQHF.

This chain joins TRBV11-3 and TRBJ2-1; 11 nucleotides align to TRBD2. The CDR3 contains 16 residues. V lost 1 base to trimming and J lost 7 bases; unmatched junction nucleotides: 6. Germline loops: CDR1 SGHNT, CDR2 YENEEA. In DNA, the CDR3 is TGTGCCAGCAGCTTAGTTCTAGCTAGCGGGGGGAATGAGCAGTTCTTC. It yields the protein CASSLVLASGGNEQFF.

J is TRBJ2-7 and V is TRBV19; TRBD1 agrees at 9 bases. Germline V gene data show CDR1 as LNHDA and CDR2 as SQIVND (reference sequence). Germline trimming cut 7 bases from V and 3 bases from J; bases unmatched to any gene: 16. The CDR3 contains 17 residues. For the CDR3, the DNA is TGTGCCAGTACCCCGGGACAGGGTGTCTATCCGGGCTACGAGCAGTACTTC. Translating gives CASTPGQGVYPGYEQYF.

In nucleotides, the CDR3 is TGCGCCAGCAGATCCGGACAGGGCTCGGGAAACACCATATATTTT. This encodes CASRSGQGSGNTIYF. The V and J genes are TRBV5-1 and TRBJ1-3, with 8 bases aligning to TRBD1. Germline CDR1 reads SGHRS; CDR2 reads YFSETQ. V lost 5 bases, J lost 4 bases, and 8 bases stayed unmatched. CDR3 size: 15 residues. The complete variable domain, with remaining parts taken from reference TRBV5-1 and TRBJ1-3, reads KAGVTQTPRYLIKTRGQQVTLSCSPISGHRSVSWYQQTPGQGLQFLFEYFSETQRNKGNFPGRFSGRQFSNSRSEMNVSTLELGDSALYLCASRSGQGSGNTIYFGEGSWLTVV.